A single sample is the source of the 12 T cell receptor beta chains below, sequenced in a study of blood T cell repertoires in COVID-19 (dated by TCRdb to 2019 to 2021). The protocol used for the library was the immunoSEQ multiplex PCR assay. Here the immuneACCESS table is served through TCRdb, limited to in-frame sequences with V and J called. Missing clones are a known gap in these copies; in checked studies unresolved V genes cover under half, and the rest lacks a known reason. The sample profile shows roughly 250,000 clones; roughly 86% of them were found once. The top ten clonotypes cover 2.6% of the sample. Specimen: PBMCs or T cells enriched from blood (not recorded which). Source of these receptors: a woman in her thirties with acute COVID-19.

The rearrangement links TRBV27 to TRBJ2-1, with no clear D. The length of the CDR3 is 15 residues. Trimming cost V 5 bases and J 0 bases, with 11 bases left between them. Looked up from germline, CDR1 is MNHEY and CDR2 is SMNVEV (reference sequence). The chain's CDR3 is CASSASRSSYNEQFF. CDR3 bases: TGTGCCAGCAGTGCCTCCAGAAGCTCCTACAATGAGCAGTTCTTC.

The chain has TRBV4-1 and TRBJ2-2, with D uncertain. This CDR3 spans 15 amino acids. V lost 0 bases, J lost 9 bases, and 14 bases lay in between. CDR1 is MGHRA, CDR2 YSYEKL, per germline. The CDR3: CASSQDLMRPRELFF. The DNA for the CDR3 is TGCGCCAGCAGCCAAGATCTAATGCGGCCACGGGAGCTGTTTTTT.

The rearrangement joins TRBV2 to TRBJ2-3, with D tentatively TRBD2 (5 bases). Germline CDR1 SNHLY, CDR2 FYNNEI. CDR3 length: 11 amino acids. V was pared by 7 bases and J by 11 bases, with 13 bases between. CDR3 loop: CASTEGLVQYF. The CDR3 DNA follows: TGTGCCAGCACCGAGGGCCTCGTGCAGTATTTT.

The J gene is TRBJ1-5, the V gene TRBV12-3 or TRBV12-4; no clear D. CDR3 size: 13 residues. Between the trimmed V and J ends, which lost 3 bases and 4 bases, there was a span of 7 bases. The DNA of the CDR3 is TGTGCCAGCAGTTTTATCGAGAATCAGCCCCAGCATTTT. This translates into CASSFIENQPQHF.

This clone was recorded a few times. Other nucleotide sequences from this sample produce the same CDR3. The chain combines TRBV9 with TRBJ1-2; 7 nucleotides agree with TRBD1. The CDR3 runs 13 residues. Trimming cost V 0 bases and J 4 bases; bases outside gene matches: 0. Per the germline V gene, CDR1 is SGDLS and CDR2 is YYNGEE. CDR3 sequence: CASSVAGGYGYTF. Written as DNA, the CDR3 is TGTGCCAGCAGCGTAGCAGGGGGCTATGGCTACACCTTC.

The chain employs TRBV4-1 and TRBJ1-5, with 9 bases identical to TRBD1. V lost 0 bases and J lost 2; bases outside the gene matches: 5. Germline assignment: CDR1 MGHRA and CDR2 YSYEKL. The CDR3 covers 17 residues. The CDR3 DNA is TGCGCCAGCAGCCAAGAGGGACAGGGCTGGGGCAATCAGCCCCAGCATTTT. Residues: CASSQEGQGWGNQPQHF.

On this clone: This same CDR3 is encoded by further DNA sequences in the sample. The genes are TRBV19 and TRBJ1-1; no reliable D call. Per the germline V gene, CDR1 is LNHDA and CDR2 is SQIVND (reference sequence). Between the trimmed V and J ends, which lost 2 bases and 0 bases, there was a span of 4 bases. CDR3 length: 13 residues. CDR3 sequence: CASSISVNTEAFF. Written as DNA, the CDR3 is TGTGCCAGTAGTATAAGCGTGAACACTGAAGCTTTCTTT.

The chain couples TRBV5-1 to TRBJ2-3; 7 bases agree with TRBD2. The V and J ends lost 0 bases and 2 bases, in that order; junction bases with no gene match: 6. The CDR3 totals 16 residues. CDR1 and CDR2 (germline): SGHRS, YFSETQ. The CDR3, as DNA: TGCGCCAGCAGCTTGGGAGGGCTAGCGGACACAGATACGCAGTATTTT. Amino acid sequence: CASSLGGLADTDTQYF.

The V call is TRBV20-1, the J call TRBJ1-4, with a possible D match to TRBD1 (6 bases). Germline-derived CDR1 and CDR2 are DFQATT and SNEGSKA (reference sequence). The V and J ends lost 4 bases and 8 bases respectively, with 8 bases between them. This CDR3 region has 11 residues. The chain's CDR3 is CSANQGEKLFF. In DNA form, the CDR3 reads TGCAGTGCTAACCAGGGGGAAAAACTGTTTTTT.

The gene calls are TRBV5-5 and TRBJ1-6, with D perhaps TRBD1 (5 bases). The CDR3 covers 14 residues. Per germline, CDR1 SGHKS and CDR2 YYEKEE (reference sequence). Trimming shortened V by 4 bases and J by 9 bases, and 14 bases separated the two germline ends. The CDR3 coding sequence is TGTGCCAGCAGCGGTGCAGGGAAGGGTTCACCCCTCCACTTT. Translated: CASSGAGKGSPLHF.

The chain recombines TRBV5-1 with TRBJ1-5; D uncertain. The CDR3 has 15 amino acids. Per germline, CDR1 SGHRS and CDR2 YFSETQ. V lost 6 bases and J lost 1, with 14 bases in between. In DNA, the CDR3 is TGCGCCAGCACCCCAGAGGGTCTAAGCAATCAGCCCCAGCATTTT. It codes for CASTPEGLSNQPQHF.

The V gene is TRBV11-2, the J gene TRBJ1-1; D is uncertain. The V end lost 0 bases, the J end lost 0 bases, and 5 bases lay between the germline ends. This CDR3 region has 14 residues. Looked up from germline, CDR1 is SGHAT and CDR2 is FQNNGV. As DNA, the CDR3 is TGTGCCAGCAGCTTAGATTTAATGAACACTGAAGCTTTCTTT. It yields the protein CASSLDLMNTEAFF.